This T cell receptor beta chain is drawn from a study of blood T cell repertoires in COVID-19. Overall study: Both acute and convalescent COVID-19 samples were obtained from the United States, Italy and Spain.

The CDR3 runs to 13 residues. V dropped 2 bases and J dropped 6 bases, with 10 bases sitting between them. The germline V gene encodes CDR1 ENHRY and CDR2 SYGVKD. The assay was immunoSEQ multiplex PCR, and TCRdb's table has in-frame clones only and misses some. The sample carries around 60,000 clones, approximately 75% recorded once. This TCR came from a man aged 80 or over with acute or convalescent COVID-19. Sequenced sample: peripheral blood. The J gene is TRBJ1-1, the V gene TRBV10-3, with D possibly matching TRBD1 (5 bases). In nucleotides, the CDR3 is TGTGCCATCAGTGAGGACAGCTCGTCTGAAGCTTTCTTT. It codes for CAISEDSSSEAFF.